Shown below are 24 T cell receptor beta chains from a single sample sequenced in a study of T cell repertoires in cytomegalovirus infection. Each CDR3 protein is one row after TCRdb ran MiXCR on the reads. Found here are roughly 45,000 distinct CDR3 sequences, roughly 20% of them singletons; the top ten hold around a sixth. These TCRs are of unknown antigen specificity. The sample consisted of PBMCs, sequenced either directly or after in vitro stimulation (not recorded which). The receptors shown here come from a human donor in good health (CMV status not recorded). Some clones in this sample may be carry-over from other donors' samples.

This clonotype was detected many times. The rearrangement links TRBV7-8 to TRBJ2-2; D is ambiguous. CDR3 length equals 14 residues. The V gene's germline CDR1 is SGHVS and CDR2 FQNEAQ. Trimming shortened V by 1 base and J by 7 bases, and 10 bases separated the two germline ends. In DNA form, the CDR3 reads TGTGCCAGCAGCTTAGTTAGTCTCCGCGGGGAGCTGTTTTTT. This gives the protein CASSLVSLRGELFF.

The gene calls are TRBV6-2 or TRBV6-3 and TRBJ2-7; TRBD2 might be the D (5 bases). Trimming removed 0 bases from V and 6 bases from J, with 12 bases in between. The length of the CDR3 is 14 residues. Germline CDR1 MNHEY, CDR2 SVGEGT. The CDR3 DNA follows: TGTGCCAGCAGTTACTCCCGGGGTCCGGGCGAGCAGTACTTC. Residues: CASSYSRGPGEQYF.

This clonotype occurred a few times. The chain couples TRBV15 to TRBJ1-1; no reliable D call. V lost 0 bases and J 9 bases, leaving 14 bases between the germline ends. This CDR3 region has 14 residues. Germline V gene sequence: CDR1 LNHNV, CDR2 YYDKDF (reference sequence). CDR3 nucleotides: TGTGCCACCAGCAGAGACACCGGAGGGCGAAAAGCTTTCTTT. This translates into CATSRDTGGRKAFF. The full variable domain, in which reference TRBV15 and TRBJ1-1 provide the parts outside the CDR3, is DAMVIQNPRYQVTQFGKPVTLSCSQTLNHNVMYWYQQKSSQAPKLLFHYYDKDFNNEADTPDNFQSRRPNTSFCFLDIRSPGLGDTAMYLCATSRDTGGRKAFFGQGTRLTVV.

The sample holds a few counts of this clonotype. This sequence joins TRBV12-3 or TRBV12-4 and TRBJ2-1; 7 bases fit TRBD1. The CDR3 has 15 amino acids. J was trimmed by 8 bases and V by 5 bases; bases with no gene match: 12. The CDR3 DNA follows: TGTGCCAGCAGTCCCCGACAGGGTCTTAAGGATGAGCAGTTCTTC. Residues: CASSPRQGLKDEQFF.

This clonotype has a handful of counts. V and J are TRBV3-1 and TRBJ2-5; D gene uncertain. V lost 0 bases and J lost 5, with 13 bases in between. The V gene's germline CDR1 is LGHDT and CDR2 YNNKEL (reference sequence). This CDR3 region has 15 residues. Here the CDR3 reads CASSQDRGPRETQYF. The CDR3 coding sequence is TGTGCCAGCAGCCAAGATCGCGGCCCTCGGGAGACCCAGTACTTC.

The chain carries TRBV4-1 and TRBJ1-1; TRBD1 agrees at 7 bases. Germline values: CDR1 MGHRA, CDR2 YSYEKL. V trimming: 0 bases; J trimming: 8 bases; junction bases outside the gene matches: 15. The CDR3 loop spans 17 amino acids. As DNA, the CDR3 is TGCGCCAGCAGCCAAGATGTCGGGACCTCCGGGACAGCAGAAGCTTTCTTT. Its protein product is CASSQDVGTSGTAEAFF.

Here the CDR3 reads CASRPNRVHTEAFF. CDR3 sequence (DNA): TGTGCCAGCCGCCCGAACAGGGTCCACACTGAAGCTTTCTTT. The V and J genes are TRBV7-2 and TRBJ1-1, with a possible D match to TRBD1 (6 bases). The CDR3 contains 14 residues. Germline V gene sequence: CDR1 SGHTA, CDR2 FQGNSA. V lost 8 bases to trimming and J lost 3 bases, with 16 bases between them.

This clonotype was detected ten times or more. This chain joins TRBV7-8 and TRBJ2-5; 8 positions match TRBD1. The junction had 10 bases not matched to a gene; V was cut back by 5 bases and J by 2 bases. This CDR3 contains 16 residues. Germline lookup yields CDR1 SGHVS and CDR2 FQNEAQ. CDR3 bases: TGTGCCAGCAGCCGTCCCAGACAGGGGTTACAAGAGACCCAGTACTTC. Protein sequence: CASSRPRQGLQETQYF.

This clonotype was picked up many times. The chain uses TRBV7-6 and TRBJ1-1; TRBD1 agrees at 7 bases. The V gene end was trimmed by 3 bases and the J gene end by 3 bases; junction bases not matched to a gene: 10. This CDR3 contains 16 residues. Per the germline V gene, CDR1 is SGHVS and CDR2 is FNYEAQ. CDR3 DNA sequence: TGTGCCAGCAGCTTCGACACGGACCAGGGGGACACTGAAGCTTTCTTT. Protein product: CASSFDTDQGDTEAFF.

V is TRBV2 and J is TRBJ1-4, with TRBD1 matching over 8 bases. The CDR3 consists of 12 residues. The germline V gene encodes CDR1 SNHLY and CDR2 FYNNEI. The ends lost 4 bases at V and 10 bases at J; junction bases unmatched: 2. The CDR3 region has the DNA TGTGCCAGCAGTGCCACAGGGGGAAAACTGTTTTTT. It codes for CASSATGGKLFF.

The table lists this clonotype with many counts. The chain recombines TRBV7-2 with TRBJ2-7, with 8 bases matching TRBD1. Germline-derived CDR1 and CDR2 are SGHTA and FQGNSA. CDR3 length: 14 amino acids. Trimming cost V 4 bases and J 2 bases; bases outside gene matches: 4. The CDR3 bases are TGTGCCAGCAGCTCCCAGGGGGCGGCCTACGAGCAGTACTTC. Protein sequence: CASSSQGAAYEQYF.

This clonotype was recorded at least ten times. The rearrangement joins TRBV10-3 to TRBJ2-5; 12 bases agree with TRBD2. This CDR3 is built from 16 residues. The junction had 6 bases not matched to a gene; V was cut back by 6 bases and J by 1 base. Germline loops: CDR1 ENHRY, CDR2 SYGVKD. The CDR3 DNA sequence: TGTGCCATCAGCCCCGGACTAGCGGGAACCCAAGAGACCCAGTACTTC. Amino acids: CAISPGLAGTQETQYF.

The rearrangement uses TRBV10-3 and TRBJ2-5; D may be TRBD2 (6 bases). CDR1 and CDR2 (germline): ENHRY, SYGVKD. V lost 4 bases, J lost 6 bases, and 12 bases lay in between. The CDR3 has 13 residues. The CDR3 sequence is CAISAQTSKTQYF. The DNA of the CDR3 is TGTGCCATCAGTGCTCAGACTAGTAAGACCCAGTACTTC.

This clonotype was observed a few times. J is TRBJ2-3 and V is TRBV12-3 or TRBV12-4, with D uncertain. The V gene lost 4 bases and the J gene lost 6 bases, with 11 bases spanning the gap. The CDR3 loop spans 13 amino acids. CDR3 sequence reads: CASSWTRRDTQYF. For the CDR3, the DNA is TGTGCCAGCAGTTGGACCCGGCGGGATACGCAGTATTTT.

This clonotype turned up a few times. The CDR3 coding sequence is TGTGCCAGCAACGCGGGCGACGAAAAACTGTTTTTT. As protein: CASNAGDEKLFF. The J gene is TRBJ1-4, the V gene TRBV28; no firm D call. Trimming cost V 7 bases and J 8 bases, with 11 bases left between them. Germline CDR1 and CDR2: MDHEN and SYDVKM. CDR3 size: 12 residues. Full variable domain (remainder filled in from reference TRBV28 and TRBJ1-4): DVKVTQSSRYLVKRTGEKVFLECVQDMDHENMFWYRQDPGLGLRLIYFSYDVKMKEKGDIPEGYSVSREKKERFSLILESASTNQTSMYLCASNAGDEKLFFGSGTQLSVL.

This clonotype was observed at least ten times. The V and J genes are TRBV6-1 and TRBJ1-2; D is uncertain. Germline CDR1 is MNHNS and CDR2 is SASEGT. The V end lost 3 bases, the J end lost 8 bases, and 13 bases lay between the germline ends. This CDR3 region has 13 residues. For the CDR3, the DNA is TGTGCCAGCAGTGACCTGGAGAGAATAGGCTACACCTTC. It yields the protein CASSDLERIGYTF.

This chain links TRBV12-3 or TRBV12-4 with TRBJ2-1, with 8 bases that match TRBD2. The length of the CDR3 is 15 residues. V shed 3 bases, J shed 8 bases, and the junction held 9 bases outside the gene matches. In nucleotides, the CDR3 is TGTGCCAGCAGTTTGGGAGCGGGAGCGGTGGATGAGCAGTTCTTC. The encoded protein is CASSLGAGAVDEQFF.

The chain combines TRBV11-2 with TRBJ2-7; 8 nucleotides line up with TRBD2. The CDR3 has 16 residues. J was trimmed by 3 bases and V by 5 bases; bases with no gene match: 12. The germline V gene encodes CDR1 SGHAT and CDR2 FQNNGV. CDR3 nucleotides: TGTGCCAGCAGCCCCCAAACGGGGGGGGGCTACTACGAGCAGTACTTC. It encodes CASSPQTGGGYYEQYF.

This chain joins TRBV2 and TRBJ2-1; the D gene is possibly TRBD1 (6 bases). V was pared by 6 bases and J by 8 bases, with 20 bases between. The germline V gene encodes CDR1 SNHLY and CDR2 FYNNEI. This CDR3 is built from 15 residues. CDR3 coding DNA: TGTGCCAGCAGCGGCAACCACAGGGCCGTGGATGAGCAGTTCTTC. Protein: CASSGNHRAVDEQFF.

The rearrangement links TRBV7-2 to TRBJ2-1; maybe TRBD2 (5 bases). The CDR3 sequence is 13 residues long. V lost 1 base to trimming and J lost 9 bases, with 10 bases between them. In germline, CDR1 is SGHTA, CDR2 FQGNSA. CDR3 region: CASSLGQAGEQFF. CDR3 coding DNA: TGTGCCAGCAGCTTAGGCCAGGCGGGTGAGCAGTTCTTC.

In this sample, this clonotype turned up many times. The chain has TRBV7-2 and TRBJ2-7, with TRBD2 matching over 11 bases. The CDR3 runs 16 residues. Trimming took 2 bases from V and 4 from J; bases not matched to a gene: 7. Germline V gene lookup returns CDR1 SGHTA and CDR2 FQGNSA. Here the CDR3 reads CASSLTSGSWRYEQYF. As DNA, the CDR3 is TGTGCCAGCAGCTTAACTAGCGGGAGTTGGAGATACGAGCAGTACTTC.

This clonotype was seen many times. V usage is TRBV7-7 and J usage is TRBJ2-7; TRBD1 might be the D (6 bases). Per the germline V gene, CDR1 is SSHAT and CDR2 is FNYEAQ (reference sequence). The CDR3 covers 13 residues. V lost 5 bases and J lost 7, with 15 bases in between. The chain's CDR3 is CASSPSGVQEQYF. CDR3 nucleotides: TGTGCCAGCAGCCCGTCAGGGGTGCAAGAGCAGTACTTC.

The gene calls are TRBV12-3 or TRBV12-4 and TRBJ2-5; the D gene is possibly TRBD1 (6 bases). This CDR3 is built from 14 residues. V was shortened by 1 base and J by 5 bases, with 11 bases between the two germline ends. The DNA of the CDR3 is TGTGCCAGCAGTTTAGTCCCACAGGGTGAGACCCAGTACTTC. As protein: CASSLVPQGETQYF.

This clonotype was seen a handful of times. The chain links TRBV29-1 to TRBJ1-1, with D perhaps TRBD1 (5 bases). The CDR3 covers 13 residues. Germline values: CDR1 SQVTM, CDR2 ANQGSEA. The V and J ends lost 4 bases and 1 base respectively, with 10 bases between them. The CDR3 DNA reads TGCAGCGTTGTGTCAGGGAGGAACACTGAAGCTTTCTTT. Amino acids: CSVVSGRNTEAFF.